What follows is one T cell receptor beta chain and its context. Data came from immunoSEQ multiplex PCR; TCRdb stores just in-frame clones and leaves some out. The data show some 690,000 clones, 80% to 95% seen once. This sample was included in a study of shared clonotypes between healthy human individuals. The CDR3 has 15 amino acids. Germline V CDR1 and CDR2: SGHDN, FVKESK. Losses at the gene ends were 4 bases for V and 1 base for J; bases not matched to a gene: 7. This receptor was taken from a man in his late teens or twenties in good health. Some clones in this sample may be carry-over from other donors' samples. Sequenced: memory CD8+ T cells from PBMCs. Subset denoted: CD45RO+ cells pooled with CCR7-negative TemRA cells. The chain joins TRBV14 to TRBJ2-7; TRBD1 matches 7 bases. The CDR3 nucleotides read TGTGCCAGCAGCCGAAGAGGGGGCCAATCCTACGAGCAGTACTTC. Amino acids: CASSRRGGQSYEQYF.